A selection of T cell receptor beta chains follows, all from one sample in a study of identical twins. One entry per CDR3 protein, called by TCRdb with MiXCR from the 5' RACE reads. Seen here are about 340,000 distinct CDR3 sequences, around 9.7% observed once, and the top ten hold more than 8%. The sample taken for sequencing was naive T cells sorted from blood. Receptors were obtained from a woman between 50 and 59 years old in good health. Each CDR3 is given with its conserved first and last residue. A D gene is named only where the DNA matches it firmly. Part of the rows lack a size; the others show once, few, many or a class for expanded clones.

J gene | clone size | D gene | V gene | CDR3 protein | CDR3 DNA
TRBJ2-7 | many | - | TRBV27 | CASSLSGQGSYYEQYF | TGTGCCAGCAGTTTATCCGGGCAGGGATCCTACTACGAGCAGTACTTC
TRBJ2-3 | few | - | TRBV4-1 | CASSQDRGPSTDTQYF | TGCGCCAGCAGCCAAGATAGGGGACCAAGCACAGATACGCAGTATTTT
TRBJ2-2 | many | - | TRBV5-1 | CASSFTGEAGELFF | TGCGCCAGCAGCTTCACGGGGGAGGCCGGGGAGCTGTTTTTT
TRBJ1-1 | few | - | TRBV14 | CASSPAIAEAFF | TGTGCCAGCAGCCCCGCAATAGCTGAAGCTTTCTTT
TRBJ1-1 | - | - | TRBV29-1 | CSVADGQNTEAFF | TGCAGCGTTGCCGACGGACAGAACACTGAAGCTTTCTTT
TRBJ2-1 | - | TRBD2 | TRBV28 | CASSSETSGNNEQFF | TGTGCCAGCAGTTCAGAGACTAGCGGGAACAATGAGCAGTTCTTC
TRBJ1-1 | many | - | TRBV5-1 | CASSAYVTQVNTEAFF | TGCGCCAGCAGCGCGTACGTGACACAAGTGAACACTGAAGCTTTCTTT
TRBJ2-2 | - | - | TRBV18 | CASSPGGTLTGELFF | TGTGCCAGCTCACCAGGGGGGACCCTCACCGGGGAGCTGTTTTTT
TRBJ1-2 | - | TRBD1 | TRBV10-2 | CASSDQDRAYGYTF | TGCGCCAGCAGTGACCAAGACAGGGCCTATGGCTACACCTTC
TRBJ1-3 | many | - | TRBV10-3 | CAISEPAGISGNTIYF | TGTGCCATCAGTGAGCCGGCCGGCATCTCTGGAAACACCATATATTTT
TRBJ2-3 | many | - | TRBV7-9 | CARGRRDTDTQYF | TGTGCCAGAGGACGAAGGGATACAGATACGCAGTATTTT
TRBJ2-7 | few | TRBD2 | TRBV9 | CASSVAASGYEQYF | TGTGCCAGCAGCGTAGCTGCTAGCGGCTACGAGCAGTACTTC
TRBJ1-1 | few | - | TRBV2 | CASSAGQPFF | TGTGCCAGCAGTGCCGGACAGCCTTTCTTT
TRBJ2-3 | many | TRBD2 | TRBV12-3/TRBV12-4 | CASRLAGGSDTQYF | TGTGCCAGCAGGCTGGCGGGGGGTTCTGATACGCAGTATTTT
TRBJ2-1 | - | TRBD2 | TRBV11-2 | CASSSRTVPSGREGFF | TGTGCCAGCAGCTCAAGAACGGTTCCTAGCGGGAGGGAGGGGTTCTTC
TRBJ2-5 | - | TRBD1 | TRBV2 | CANTRVGTGKETQYF | TGTGCCAACACAAGGGTCGGGACAGGGAAAGAGACCCAGTACTTC
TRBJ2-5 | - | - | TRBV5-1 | CASSLASAGRETQYF | TGCGCCAGCAGCTTGGCCTCGGCGGGGAGGGAGACCCAGTACTTC
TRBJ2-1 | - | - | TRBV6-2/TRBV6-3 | CASRDSGGLGYEQFF | TGTGCCAGCAGAGACTCCGGGGGGCTGGGATATGAGCAGTTCTTC
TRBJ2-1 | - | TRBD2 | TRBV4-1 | CASSQALSGNAYNEQFF | TGCGCCAGCAGTCAAGCTCTTAGCGGGAACGCCTACAATGAGCAGTTCTTC
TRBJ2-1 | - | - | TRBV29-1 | CSVDPLGSEQFF | TGCAGCGTTGACCCTCTGGGGAGTGAGCAGTTCTTC
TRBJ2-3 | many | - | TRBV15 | CATSRFTDTQYF | TGTGCCACCAGCAGGTTCACAGATACGCAGTATTTT
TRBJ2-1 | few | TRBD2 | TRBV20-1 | CSARANGLAGLYNEQFF | TGCAGTGCTAGAGCTAATGGACTAGCGGGACTCTACAATGAGCAGTTCTTC
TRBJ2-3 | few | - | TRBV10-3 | CAIGGSQGTDTQYF | TGTGCCATCGGGGGGAGCCAGGGTACAGATACGCAGTATTTT
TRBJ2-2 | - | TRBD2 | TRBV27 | CASSPMRGRAYDGELFF | TGTGCCAGCAGTCCCATGCGCGGGAGGGCCTATGACGGGGAGCTGTTTTTT
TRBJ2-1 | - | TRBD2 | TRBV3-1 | CASSQTLGVAGVSYEQFF | TGTGCCAGCAGCCAGACCTTGGGGGTAGCGGGAGTCAGCTATGAGCAGTTCTTC
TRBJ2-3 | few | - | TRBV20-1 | CSASTGTDTQYF | TGCAGTGCTAGCACAGGGACAGATACGCAGTATTTT